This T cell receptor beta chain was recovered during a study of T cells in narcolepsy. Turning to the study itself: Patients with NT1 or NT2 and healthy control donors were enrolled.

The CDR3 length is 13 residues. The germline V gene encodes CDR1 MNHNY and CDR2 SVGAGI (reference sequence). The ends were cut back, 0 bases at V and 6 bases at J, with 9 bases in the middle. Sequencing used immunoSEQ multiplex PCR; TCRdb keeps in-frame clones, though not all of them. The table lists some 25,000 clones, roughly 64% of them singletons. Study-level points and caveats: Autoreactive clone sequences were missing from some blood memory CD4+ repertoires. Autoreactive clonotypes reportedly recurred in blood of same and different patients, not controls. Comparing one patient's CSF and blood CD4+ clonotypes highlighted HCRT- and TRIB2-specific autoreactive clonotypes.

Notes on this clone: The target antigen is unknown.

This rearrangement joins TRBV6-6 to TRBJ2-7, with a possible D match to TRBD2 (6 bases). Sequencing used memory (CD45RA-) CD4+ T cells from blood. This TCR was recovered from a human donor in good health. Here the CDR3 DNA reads TGTGCCAGCAGTTACTCGGAGGGGATCGAGCAGTACTTC. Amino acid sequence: CASSYSEGIEQYF.